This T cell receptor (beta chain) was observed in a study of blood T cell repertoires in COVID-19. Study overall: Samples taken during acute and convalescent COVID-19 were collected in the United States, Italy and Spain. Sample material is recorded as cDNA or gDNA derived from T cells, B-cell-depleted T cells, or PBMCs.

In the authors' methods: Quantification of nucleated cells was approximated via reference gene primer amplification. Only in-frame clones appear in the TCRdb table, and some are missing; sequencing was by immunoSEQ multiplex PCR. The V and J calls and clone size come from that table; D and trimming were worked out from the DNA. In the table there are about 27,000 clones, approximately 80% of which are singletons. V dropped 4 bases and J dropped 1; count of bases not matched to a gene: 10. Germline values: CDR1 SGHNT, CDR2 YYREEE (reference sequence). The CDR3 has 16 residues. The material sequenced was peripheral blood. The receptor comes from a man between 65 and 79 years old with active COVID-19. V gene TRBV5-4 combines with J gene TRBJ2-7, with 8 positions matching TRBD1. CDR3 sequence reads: CASSLSHGTGSYEQYF. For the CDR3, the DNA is TGTGCCAGCAGCCTATCCCACGGGACAGGATCCTACGAGCAGTACTTC.